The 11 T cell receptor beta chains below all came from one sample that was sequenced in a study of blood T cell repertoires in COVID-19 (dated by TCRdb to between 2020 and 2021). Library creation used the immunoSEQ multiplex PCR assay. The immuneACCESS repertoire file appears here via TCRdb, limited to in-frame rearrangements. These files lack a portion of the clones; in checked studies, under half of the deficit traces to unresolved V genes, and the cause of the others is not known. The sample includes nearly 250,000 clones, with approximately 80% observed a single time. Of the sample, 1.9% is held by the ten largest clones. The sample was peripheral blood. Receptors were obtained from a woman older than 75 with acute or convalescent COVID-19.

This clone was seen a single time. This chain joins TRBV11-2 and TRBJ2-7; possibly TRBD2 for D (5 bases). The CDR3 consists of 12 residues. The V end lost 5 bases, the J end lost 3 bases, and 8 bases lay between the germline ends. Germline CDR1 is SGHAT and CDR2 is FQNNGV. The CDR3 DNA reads TGTGCCAGCAGCCTCCGGGACTACGAGCAGTACTTC. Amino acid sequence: CASSLRDYEQYF.

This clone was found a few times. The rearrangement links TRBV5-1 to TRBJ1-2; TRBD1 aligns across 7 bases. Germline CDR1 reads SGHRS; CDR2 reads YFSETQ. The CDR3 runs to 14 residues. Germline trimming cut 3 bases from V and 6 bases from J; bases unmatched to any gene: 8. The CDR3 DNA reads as TGCGCCAGCAGCTGGAATGACAGGGCGGATGGCTACACCTTC. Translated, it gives CASSWNDRADGYTF.

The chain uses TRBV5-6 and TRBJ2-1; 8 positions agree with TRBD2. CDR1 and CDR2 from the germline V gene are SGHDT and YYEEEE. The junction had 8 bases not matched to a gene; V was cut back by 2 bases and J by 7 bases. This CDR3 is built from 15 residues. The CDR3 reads CASSFLTGGRNEQFF. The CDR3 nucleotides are TGTGCCAGCAGCTTTCTTACGGGGGGGCGTAATGAGCAGTTCTTC.

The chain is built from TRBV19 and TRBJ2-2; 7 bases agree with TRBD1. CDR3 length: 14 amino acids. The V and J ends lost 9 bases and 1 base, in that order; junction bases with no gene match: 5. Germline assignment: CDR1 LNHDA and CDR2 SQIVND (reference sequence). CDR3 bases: TGTGCCAGCAACCGGGACAGGAACACCGGGGAGCTGTTTTTT. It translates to CASNRDRNTGELFF.

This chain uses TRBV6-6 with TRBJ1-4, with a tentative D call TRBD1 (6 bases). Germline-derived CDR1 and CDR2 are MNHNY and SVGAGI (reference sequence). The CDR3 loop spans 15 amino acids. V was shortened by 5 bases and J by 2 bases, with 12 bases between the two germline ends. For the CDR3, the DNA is TGTGCCAGCAGTGCCCTAACAGGGACTAATGAAAAACTGTTTTTT. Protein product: CASSALTGTNEKLFF.

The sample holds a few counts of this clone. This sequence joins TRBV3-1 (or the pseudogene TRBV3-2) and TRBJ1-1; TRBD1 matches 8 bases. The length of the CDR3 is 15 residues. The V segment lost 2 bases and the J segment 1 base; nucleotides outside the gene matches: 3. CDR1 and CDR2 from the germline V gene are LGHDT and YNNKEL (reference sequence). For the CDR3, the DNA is TGTGCCAGCAGCCAAAGACAGGGGTCGAACACTGAAGCTTTCTTT. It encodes CASSQRQGSNTEAFF.

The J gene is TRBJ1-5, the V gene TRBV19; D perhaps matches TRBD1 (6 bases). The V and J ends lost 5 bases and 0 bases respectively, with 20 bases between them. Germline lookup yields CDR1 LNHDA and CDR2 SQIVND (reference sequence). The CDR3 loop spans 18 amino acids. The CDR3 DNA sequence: TGTGCCAGTAGTTTCGCACCGATTCAGGGGTATAGCAATCAGCCCCAGCATTTT. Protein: CASSFAPIQGYSNQPQHF.

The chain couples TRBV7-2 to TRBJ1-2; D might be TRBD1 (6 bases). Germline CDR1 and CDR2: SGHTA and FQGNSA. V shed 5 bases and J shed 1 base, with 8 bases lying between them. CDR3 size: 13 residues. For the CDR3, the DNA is TGTGCCAGCAGCACGGACAGTAACTATGGCTACACCTTC. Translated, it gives CASSTDSNYGYTF.

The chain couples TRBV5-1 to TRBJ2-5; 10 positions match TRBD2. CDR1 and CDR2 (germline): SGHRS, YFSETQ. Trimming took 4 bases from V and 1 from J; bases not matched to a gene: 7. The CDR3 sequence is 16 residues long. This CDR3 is CASSPTASGGQETQYF. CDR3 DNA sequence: TGCGCCAGCAGCCCGACGGCTAGCGGGGGCCAAGAGACCCAGTACTTC.

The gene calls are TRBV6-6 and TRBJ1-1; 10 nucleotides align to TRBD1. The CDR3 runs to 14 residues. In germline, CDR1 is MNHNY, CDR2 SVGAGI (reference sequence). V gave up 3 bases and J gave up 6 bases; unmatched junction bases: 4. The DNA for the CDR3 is TGTGCCAGCAGTTATATGGGACAGGGGTCTGAAGCTTTCTTT. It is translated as CASSYMGQGSEAFF.

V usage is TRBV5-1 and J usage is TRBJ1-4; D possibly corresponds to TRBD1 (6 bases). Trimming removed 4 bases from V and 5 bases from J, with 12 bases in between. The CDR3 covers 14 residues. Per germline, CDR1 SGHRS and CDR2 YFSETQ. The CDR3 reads CASSINTGNEKLFF. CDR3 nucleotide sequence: TGCGCCAGCAGCATAAACACAGGGAATGAAAAACTGTTTTTT.